This T cell receptor (beta chain) originates from a study of blood T cells in healthy people across ages. Study-level points and caveats: A greater number of naive CD4+ cells and higher diversity distinguished long-lived donors from aged donors.

The study isolated at least 6 million PBMCs from each sample. There were at least 5 micrograms of total RNA extracted from every sample. The second PCR ran roughly 7 to 12 cycles with a sample-barcoded 5' primer and J-beta primers. Every molecule of cDNA carried a tag from a template-switch adaptor with 12 random nucleotides. TCRdb redid the calling of the 5' RACE reads with MiXCR, one entry per CDR3 protein. This repertoire shows hundreds of thousands of distinct CDR3 sequences, around 49% found once; its top ten account for 13%. This clonotype showed up just a few times. What it binds is not known. Per germline, CDR1 MNHEY and CDR2 SVGAGI. Trimming stripped 3 bases from V and 2 bases from J, with 13 bases between. This CDR3 is built from 15 residues.

The sequence derives from a man between 25 and 39 years old in good health. Sequencing was carried out using blood. The genes are TRBV6-5 and TRBJ1-2, with D possibly TRBD1 on 5 matching bases. This CDR3 reads CASSYTGTVNYGYTF. In DNA, the CDR3 is TGTGCCAGCAGTTATACGGGGACGGTAAACTATGGCTACACCTTC.